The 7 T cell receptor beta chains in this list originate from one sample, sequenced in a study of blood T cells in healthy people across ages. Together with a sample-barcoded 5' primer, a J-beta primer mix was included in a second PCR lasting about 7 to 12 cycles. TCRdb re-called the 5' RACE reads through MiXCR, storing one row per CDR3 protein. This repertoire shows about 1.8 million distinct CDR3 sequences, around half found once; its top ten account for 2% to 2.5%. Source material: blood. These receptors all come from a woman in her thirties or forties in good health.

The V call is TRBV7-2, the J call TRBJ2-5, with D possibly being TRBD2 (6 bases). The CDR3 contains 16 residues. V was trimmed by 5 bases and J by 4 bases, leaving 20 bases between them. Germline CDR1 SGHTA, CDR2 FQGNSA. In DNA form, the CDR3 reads TGTGCCAGCAGCCCGGGCGCTGGCGGGGTTGGAGAGACCCAGTACTTC. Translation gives CASSPGAGGVGETQYF.

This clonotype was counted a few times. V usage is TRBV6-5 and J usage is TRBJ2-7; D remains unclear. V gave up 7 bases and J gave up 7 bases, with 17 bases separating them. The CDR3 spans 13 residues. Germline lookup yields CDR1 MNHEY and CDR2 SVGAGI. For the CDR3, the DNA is TGTGCCAGCACCGATACCCGTAGGAGAGAGCAGTACTTC. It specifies CASTDTRRREQYF.

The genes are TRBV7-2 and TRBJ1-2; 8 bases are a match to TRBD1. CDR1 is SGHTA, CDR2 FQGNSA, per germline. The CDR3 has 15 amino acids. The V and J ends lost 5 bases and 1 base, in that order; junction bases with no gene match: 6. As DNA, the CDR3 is TGTGCCAGCAGCCCTAGGGACAGGCGTAACTATGGCTACACCTTC. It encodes CASSPRDRRNYGYTF.

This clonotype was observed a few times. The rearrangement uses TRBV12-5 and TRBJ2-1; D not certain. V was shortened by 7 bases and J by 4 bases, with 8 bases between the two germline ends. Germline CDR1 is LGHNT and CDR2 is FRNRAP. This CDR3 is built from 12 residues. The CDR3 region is CASADSYNEQFF. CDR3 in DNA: TGTGCTAGTGCTGACTCTTACAATGAGCAGTTCTTC.

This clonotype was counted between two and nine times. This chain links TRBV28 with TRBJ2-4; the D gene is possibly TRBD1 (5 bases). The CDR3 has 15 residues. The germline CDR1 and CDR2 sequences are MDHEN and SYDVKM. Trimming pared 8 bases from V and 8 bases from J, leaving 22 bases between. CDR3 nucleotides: TGTGCCAGCTTTGACACGAGTGGGAAAGGGGACATTCAGTACTTC. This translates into CASFDTSGKGDIQYF. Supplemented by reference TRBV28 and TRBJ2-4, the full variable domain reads DVKVTQSSRYLVKRTGEKVFLECVQDMDHENMFWYRQDPGLGLRLIYFSYDVKMKEKGDIPEGYSVSREKKERFSLILESASTNQTSMYLCASFDTSGKGDIQYFGAGTRLSVL.

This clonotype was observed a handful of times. The CDR3 spells CASSLGGGPNNEQFF. The CDR3 DNA follows: TGTGCCAGCAGCTTAGGGGGGGGGCCCAACAATGAGCAGTTCTTC. The J gene is TRBJ2-1, the V gene TRBV7-2, with a tentative D call TRBD2 (7 bases). Germline V gives CDR1 SGHTA, CDR2 FQGNSA. V was clipped by 1 base and J by 5 bases, with 12 bases between them. This CDR3 is built from 15 residues. The full variable domain, in which reference TRBV7-2 and TRBJ2-1 provide the parts outside the CDR3, is GAGVSQSPSNKVTEKGKDVELRCDPISGHTALYWYRQSLGQGLEFLIYFQGNSAPDKSGLPSDRFSAERTGGSVSTLTIQRTQQEDSAVYLCASSLGGGPNNEQFFGPGTRLTVL.

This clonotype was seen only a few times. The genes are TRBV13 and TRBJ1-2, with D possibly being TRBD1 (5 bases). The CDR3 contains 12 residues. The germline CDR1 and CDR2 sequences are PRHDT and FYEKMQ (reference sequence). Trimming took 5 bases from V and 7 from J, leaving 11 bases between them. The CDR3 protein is CASSRVGAGYTF. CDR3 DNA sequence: TGTGCCAGCAGCAGGGTAGGGGCTGGCTACACCTTC.